The sequence of this T cell receptor beta chain was determined in a study of shared clonotypes between healthy human individuals. Whole-study findings and limits: Naive CD4 clonotypes were shared across several donors at roughly 5%.

About this clone: Its antigen remains unknown.

Some clones are missing from TCRdb's copy, which holds only in-frame ones; the method was immunoSEQ multiplex PCR. The sample records 2,500,000 or so clones, roughly 92% being singletons. The CDR3 runs to 15 residues. V was pared by 6 bases and J by 10 bases, with 13 bases of the junction left unmatched. Germline V gene sequence: CDR1 MDHEN, CDR2 SYDVKM. The sequenced sample was naive CD4+ T cells from PBMCs. The subset here: CD45RA+ positively selected. The V gene is TRBV28, the J gene TRBJ2-1; TRBD1 matches at 9 bases. This TCR derives from a young man in good health. Some clones in this sample may be carry-over from other donors' samples. The CDR3 loop is CASSRRTGEVNEQFF. In nucleotides, the CDR3 is TGTGCCAGCAGCCGAAGGACAGGGGAGGTGAACGAGCAGTTCTTC.